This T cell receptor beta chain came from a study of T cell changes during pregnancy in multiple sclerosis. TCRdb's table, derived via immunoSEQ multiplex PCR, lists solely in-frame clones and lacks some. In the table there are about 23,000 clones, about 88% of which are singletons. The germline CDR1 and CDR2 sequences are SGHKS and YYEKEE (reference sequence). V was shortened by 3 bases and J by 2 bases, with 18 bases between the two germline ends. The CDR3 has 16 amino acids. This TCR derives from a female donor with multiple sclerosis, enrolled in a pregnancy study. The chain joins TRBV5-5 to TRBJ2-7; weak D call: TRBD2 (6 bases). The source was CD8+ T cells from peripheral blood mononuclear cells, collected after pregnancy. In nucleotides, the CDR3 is TGTGCCAGCAGCTATGGTCCTAGCGAGCCCGCCTACGAGCAGTACTTC. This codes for CASSYGPSEPAYEQYF.